A selection of T cell receptor beta chains follows, all from one sample in a study of blood T cells in healthy people across ages. One entry per CDR3 protein, called by TCRdb with MiXCR from the 5' RACE reads. The sample carries around 1,500,000 distinct CDR3 sequences, 42% recorded once. Input material: blood. These receptor sequences come from a young woman in good health. The conserved cysteine and the conserved F or W are not part of the CDR3 here. Rows give clone size only sometimes, using once, few, many, or a class for an expanded clone.

clone size: .
V gene: TRBV28
J gene: TRBJ2-4
CDR3 protein: ASSSSEGTEKNIQY

clone size: few
V gene: TRBV15
J gene: TRBJ1-3
CDR3 protein: ATSRSTGAGNTIY

clone size: .
V gene: TRBV7-2
J gene: TRBJ2-3
CDR3 protein: ASGIAGGIDTQY

clone size: .
V gene: TRBV12-3/TRBV12-4
J gene: TRBJ1-1
CDR3 protein: ASSLNGGVTEAF

clone size: .
V gene: TRBV5-1
J gene: TRBJ2-3
CDR3 protein: ASGLRSVPSRVDTQY

clone size: .
V gene: TRBV10-3
J gene: TRBJ1-2
CDR3 protein: ALSETGDYGYT

clone size: .
V gene: TRBV10-3
J gene: TRBJ1-2
CDR3 protein: AISETDRLANYGYT

clone size: .
V gene: TRBV5-1
J gene: TRBJ2-5
CDR3 protein: ASSLSQGNGETQY

clone size: .
V gene: TRBV9
J gene: TRBJ2-2
CDR3 protein: ASSVKLAGGRLGSGELF

clone size: .
V gene: TRBV6-5
J gene: TRBJ2-3
CDR3 protein: ASSHLAGITDTRY

clone size: few
V gene: TRBV4-1
J gene: TRBJ2-3
CDR3 protein: ASSQDPRAARTTDTQY

clone size: .
V gene: TRBV2
J gene: TRBJ1-2
CDR3 protein: ASSEDSGASGYT

clone size: many
V gene: TRBV7-2
J gene: TRBJ2-2
CDR3 protein: ASSPRFWGTGELF

clone size: .
V gene: TRBV3-1
J gene: TRBJ2-7
CDR3 protein: ASSQATSPYEQY

clone size: .
V gene: TRBV5-6
J gene: TRBJ2-1
CDR3 protein: ASSGAGAGNEQF

clone size: few
V gene: TRBV28
J gene: TRBJ1-4
CDR3 protein: ASKNRDTDNEKLF

clone size: many
V gene: TRBV2
J gene: TRBJ2-3
CDR3 protein: ASSERGQGVHTQY

clone size: .
V gene: TRBV7-2
J gene: .
CDR3 protein: ASSLSSGAHHEQY

clone size: .
V gene: TRBV20-1
J gene: TRBJ2-7
CDR3 protein: SGQSQGAGDEQY

clone size: .
V gene: TRBV15
J gene: TRBJ2-5
CDR3 protein: ATSRDSLTATETQY

clone size: .
V gene: TRBV20-1
J gene: TRBJ2-5
CDR3 protein: SARKSGTGRYNEQY

clone size: .
V gene: TRBV3-1
J gene: TRBJ2-3
CDR3 protein: ASSQESQPSDTQY

clone size: few
V gene: TRBV27
J gene: TRBJ1-2
CDR3 protein: ASSPTDRNGYT

clone size: .
V gene: TRBV4-2
J gene: TRBJ2-1
CDR3 protein: ASSHPSGLNEQF

clone size: .
V gene: TRBV7-9
J gene: TRBJ2-2
CDR3 protein: ASSGLAGVPNTGELF